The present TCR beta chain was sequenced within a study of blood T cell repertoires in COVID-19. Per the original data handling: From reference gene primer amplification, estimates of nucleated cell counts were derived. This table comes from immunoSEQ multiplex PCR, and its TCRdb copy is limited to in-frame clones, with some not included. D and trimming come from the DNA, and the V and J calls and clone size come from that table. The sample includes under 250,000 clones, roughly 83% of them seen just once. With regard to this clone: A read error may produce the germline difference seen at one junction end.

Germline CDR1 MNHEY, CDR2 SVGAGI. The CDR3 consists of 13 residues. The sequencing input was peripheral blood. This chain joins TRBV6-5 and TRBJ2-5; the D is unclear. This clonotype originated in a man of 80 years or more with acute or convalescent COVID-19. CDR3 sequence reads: CAGSQKTEETQYF. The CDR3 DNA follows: TGTGCCGGCAGTCAAAAGACTGAAGAGACCCAGTACTTC.